These T cell receptor beta chains were read from a single sample in a study of beta chain features in type 1 diabetes. The protocol was immunoSEQ multiplex PCR, while the TCRdb copy is restricted to in-frame clones and leaves out a portion. The sample consists of about 190,000 clones, 6.5% to 8.5% of them appearing once. The material sequenced was central memory CD4+ T cells from blood. Receptors were obtained from a man aged 18 to 29 with type 1 diabetes. Both conserved end residues are part of each CDR3.

length	V	CDR3
17	TRBV21-1	CASSKEGMRGKVREQYF
17	TRBV7-2	CASSLGRGVRVWDTQYF
15	TRBV27	CASRRVGRDNYGYTF
13	TRBV19	CAASRGSGYEQYF
15	TRBV2	CASKGSGTGGGTQYF
15	TRBV4-3	CASSQSPGRDYEQYF
13	TRBV30	CAWSVDSFHEQYF
13	TRBV11-2	CASSSTGVGGYTF
14	TRBV5-4	CASSLLGDTDTQYF
16	TRBV4-2	CASSPNAGLTTVEQFF
13	TRBV4-2	CASSQEFTDTQYF
20	TRBV9	CASSPSAEGLAGLAKNIQYF